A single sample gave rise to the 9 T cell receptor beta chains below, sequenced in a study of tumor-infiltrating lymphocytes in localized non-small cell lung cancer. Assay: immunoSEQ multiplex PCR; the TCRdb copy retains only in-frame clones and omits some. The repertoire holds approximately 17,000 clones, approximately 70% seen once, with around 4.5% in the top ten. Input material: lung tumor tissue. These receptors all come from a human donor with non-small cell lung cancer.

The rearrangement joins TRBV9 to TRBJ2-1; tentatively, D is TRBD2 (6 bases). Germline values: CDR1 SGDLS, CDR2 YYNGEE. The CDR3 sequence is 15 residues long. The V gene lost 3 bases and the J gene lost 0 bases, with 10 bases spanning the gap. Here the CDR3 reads CASSASGLSYNEQFF. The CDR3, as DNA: TGTGCCAGCAGCGCAAGCGGGCTCTCCTACAATGAGCAGTTCTTC.

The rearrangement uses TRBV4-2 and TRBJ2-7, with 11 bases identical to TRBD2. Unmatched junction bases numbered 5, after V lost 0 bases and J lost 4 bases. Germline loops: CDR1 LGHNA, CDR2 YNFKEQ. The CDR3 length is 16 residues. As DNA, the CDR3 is TGTGCCAGCAGCCAAGATAGCGGGGGGGCCTTATACGAGCAGTACTTC. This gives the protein CASSQDSGGALYEQYF.

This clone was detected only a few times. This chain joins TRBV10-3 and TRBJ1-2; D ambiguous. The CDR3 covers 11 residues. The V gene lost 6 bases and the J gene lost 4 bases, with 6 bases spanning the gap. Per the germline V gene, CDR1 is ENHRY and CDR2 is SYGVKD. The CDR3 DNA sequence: TGTGCCATCAGAGACACCTATGGCTACACCTTC. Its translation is CAIRDTYGYTF.

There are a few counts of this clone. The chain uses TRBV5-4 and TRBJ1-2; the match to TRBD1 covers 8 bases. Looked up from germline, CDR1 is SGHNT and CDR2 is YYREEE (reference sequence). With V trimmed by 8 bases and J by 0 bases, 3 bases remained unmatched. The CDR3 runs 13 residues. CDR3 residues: CASRQGTNYGYTF. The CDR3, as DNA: TGTGCCAGTCGACAGGGGACTAACTATGGCTACACCTTC.

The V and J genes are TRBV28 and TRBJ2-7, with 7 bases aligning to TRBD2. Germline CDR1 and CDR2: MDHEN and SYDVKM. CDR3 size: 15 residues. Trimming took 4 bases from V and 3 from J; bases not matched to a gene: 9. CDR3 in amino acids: CASSSLAGEHYEQYF. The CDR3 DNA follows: TGTGCCAGCAGTTCCTTAGCGGGCGAGCACTACGAGCAGTACTTC.

In DNA form, the CDR3 reads TGTGCCAGCAGCTTCGACCCGGACAGGGCCGAGGAAGAGACCCAGTACTTC. It is translated as CASSFDPDRAEEETQYF. The chain couples TRBV7-8 to TRBJ2-5, with TRBD1 matching over 8 bases. The CDR3 is 17 amino acids. After removal of 3 bases from V and 3 bases from J, the junction contained 12 bases not matched to a gene. Germline V gives CDR1 SGHVS, CDR2 FQNEAQ.

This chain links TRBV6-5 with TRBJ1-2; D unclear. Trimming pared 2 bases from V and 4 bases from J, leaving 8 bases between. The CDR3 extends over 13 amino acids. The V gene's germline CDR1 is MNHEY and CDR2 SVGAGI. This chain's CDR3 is CASSYGNFYGYTF. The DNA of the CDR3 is TGTGCCAGCAGTTACGGCAACTTCTATGGCTACACCTTC.

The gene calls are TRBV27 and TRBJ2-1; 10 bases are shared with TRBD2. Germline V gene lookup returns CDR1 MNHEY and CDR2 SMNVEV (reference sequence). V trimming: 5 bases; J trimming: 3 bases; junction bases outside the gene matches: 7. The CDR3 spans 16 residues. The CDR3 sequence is CASSPTAGGIYNEQFF. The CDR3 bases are TGTGCCAGCAGTCCAACAGCGGGAGGGATCTACAATGAGCAGTTCTTC.

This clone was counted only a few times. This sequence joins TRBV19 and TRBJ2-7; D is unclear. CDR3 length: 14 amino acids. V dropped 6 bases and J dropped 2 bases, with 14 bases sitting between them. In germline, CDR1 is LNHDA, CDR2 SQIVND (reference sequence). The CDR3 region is CASSSSPGPYEQYF. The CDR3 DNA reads TGTGCCAGTAGCAGCAGTCCTGGGCCCTACGAGCAGTACTTC.